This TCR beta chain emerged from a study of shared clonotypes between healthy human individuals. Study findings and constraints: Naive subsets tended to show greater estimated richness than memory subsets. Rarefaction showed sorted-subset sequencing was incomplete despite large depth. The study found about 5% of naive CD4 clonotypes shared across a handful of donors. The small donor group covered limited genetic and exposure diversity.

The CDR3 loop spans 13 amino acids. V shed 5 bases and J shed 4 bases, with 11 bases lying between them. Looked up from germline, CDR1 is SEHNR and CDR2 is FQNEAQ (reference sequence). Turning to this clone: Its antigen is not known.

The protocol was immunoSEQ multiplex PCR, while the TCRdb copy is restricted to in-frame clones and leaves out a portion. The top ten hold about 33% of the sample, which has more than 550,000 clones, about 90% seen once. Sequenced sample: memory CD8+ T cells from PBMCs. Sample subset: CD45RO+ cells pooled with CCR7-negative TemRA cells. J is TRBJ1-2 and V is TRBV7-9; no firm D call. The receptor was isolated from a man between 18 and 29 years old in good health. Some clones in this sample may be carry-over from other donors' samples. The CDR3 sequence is CASSHADRYGYTF. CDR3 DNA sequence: TGTGCCAGCAGCCATGCCGATCGCTATGGCTACACCTTC.